Each of the 20 T cell receptor beta chains below was sequenced from the same sample in a study of long-term antiretroviral therapy in people with HIV. The run of the v3.0 immunoSEQ assay was at survey level. Measured with immunoSEQ multiplex PCR; TCRdb has only the in-frame clones, and not every one. Of approximately 33,000 clones in the sample, approximately 83% were seen once. The sequences come from unsorted PBMCs, collected 0.8 years before starting antiretroviral therapy. The receptors derive from a man younger than 30 with HIV.

The chain couples TRBV28 to TRBJ1-5, with D possibly TRBD1 on 6 matching bases. Trimming removed 10 bases at V and 3 bases at J, with 16 bases between. There are 14 residues in the CDR3. Germline lookup yields CDR1 MDHEN and CDR2 SYDVKM. CDR3 DNA sequence: TGTGCCACCCAGGGAAGACAGGTCAATCAGCCCCAGCATTTT. This sequence encodes CATQGRQVNQPQHF.

This chain links TRBV27 with TRBJ2-1; D could derive from TRBD1 or TRBD2 (5 bases each). The CDR3 loop spans 15 amino acids. Trimming shortened V by 4 bases and J by 0 bases, and 10 bases separated the two germline ends. The germline gives CDR1 MNHEY, CDR2 SMNVEV (reference sequence). CDR3 nucleotides: TGTGCCAGCAGTTCACCAGGGAGCTCCTACAATGAGCAGTTCTTC. The encoded protein is CASSSPGSSYNEQFF.

The chain links TRBV7-6 to TRBJ1-1; D not resolved. This CDR3 has 13 residues. With 1 base removed from V and 4 bases from J, the gap between germline ends came to 7 bases. The germline gives CDR1 SGHVS, CDR2 FNYEAQ. The CDR3 region is CASSLDSVTEAFF. The CDR3 DNA sequence: TGTGCCAGCAGCTTAGATTCCGTCACTGAAGCTTTCTTT.

The genes are TRBV5-1 and TRBJ2-2, with D possibly TRBD2 on 6 matching bases. This CDR3 has 14 residues. Germline lookup yields CDR1 SGHRS and CDR2 YFSETQ. Trimming took 6 bases from V and 4 from J, leaving 13 bases between them. The CDR3 region is CASKTSMGTGELFF. DNA for the CDR3: TGCGCCAGCAAAACTAGCATGGGCACCGGGGAGCTGTTTTTT.

The chain is built from TRBV11-2 and TRBJ2-7; the D is unclear. Trimming took off 7 bases at V and 2 bases at J, with 9 bases between the two ends. CDR1 and CDR2 from the germline V gene are SGHAT and FQNNGV. The CDR3 has 12 amino acids. In DNA, the CDR3 is TGTGCCAGCACAGAGGCACCCTACGAGCAGTACTTC. Its protein product is CASTEAPYEQYF.

V is TRBV5-4 and J is TRBJ2-3; the D gene is possibly TRBD2 (7 bases). CDR1 is SGHNT, CDR2 YYREEE, per germline (reference sequence). The CDR3 consists of 17 residues. Trimming took 0 bases from V and 5 from J, leaving 19 bases between them. CDR3 sequence (DNA): TGTGCCAGCAGCTTGGATGGCGGGGGCGCTATGATAGATACGCAGTATTTT. It is translated as CASSLDGGGAMIDTQYF.

The chain joins TRBV9 to TRBJ1-6, with no clear D. Trimming removed 0 bases from V and 0 bases from J, with 7 bases in between. The CDR3 extends over 16 amino acids. Germline V gene sequence: CDR1 SGDLS, CDR2 YYNGEE. In DNA, the CDR3 is TGTGCCAGCAGCGTAGCCGGGAGCTCCTATAATTCACCCCTCCACTTT. It translates to CASSVAGSSYNSPLHF.

V and J are TRBV27 and TRBJ2-5; D perhaps matches TRBD2 (6 bases). The CDR3 length is 13 residues. CDR1 and CDR2 (germline): MNHEY, SMNVEV (reference sequence). V was shortened by 6 bases and J by 5 bases, with 13 bases between the two germline ends. This CDR3 reads CASSRTIVETQYF. DNA for the CDR3: TGTGCCAGCAGCCGGACTATAGTGGAGACCCAGTACTTC.

CDR3 residues: CASGTFRQPQHF. As DNA, the CDR3 is TGTGCCAGCGGGACTTTCAGGCAGCCCCAGCATTTT. The rearrangement joins TRBV6-5 to TRBJ1-5; D might be TRBD1 (5 bases). CDR1 is MNHEY and CDR2 is SVGAGI in the germline V gene. V lost 8 bases to trimming and J lost 7 bases, with 12 bases between them. This CDR3 region has 12 residues.

This sequence joins TRBV7-9 and TRBJ1-2; D gene unclear. The germline gives CDR1 SEHNR, CDR2 FQNEAQ (reference sequence). Trimming left V 1 base short and J 6 bases short, with 9 bases between. The CDR3 covers 13 residues. The CDR3 here is CASSLVLVDGYTF. CDR3 in DNA: TGTGCCAGCAGCTTAGTCCTGGTTGATGGCTACACCTTC.

The rearrangement uses TRBV6-1 and TRBJ2-2, with TRBD1 matching 7 bases. Germline-derived CDR1 and CDR2 are MNHNS and SASEGT. V trimming: 7 bases; J trimming: 7 bases; junction bases outside the gene matches: 9. This CDR3 contains 14 residues. The CDR3 loop reads CASMKTGDGGELFF. CDR3 nucleotide sequence: TGTGCCAGCATGAAAACAGGGGATGGCGGGGAGCTGTTTTTT.

The chain combines TRBV10-3 with TRBJ1-1; unclear D gene. V lost 5 bases and J 0 bases, leaving 10 bases between the germline ends. The germline gives CDR1 ENHRY, CDR2 SYGVKD. The CDR3 loop spans 14 amino acids. CDR3 nucleotide sequence: TGTGCCATCAGTCCGGAGAGTCTGAACACTGAAGCTTTCTTT. Encoded protein: CAISPESLNTEAFF.

The genes are TRBV9 and TRBJ2-3; no firm D call. V dropped 0 bases and J dropped 3 bases, with 11 bases sitting between them. The CDR3 runs 15 residues. Per germline, CDR1 SGDLS and CDR2 YYNGEE. The CDR3 protein is CASSVEAVPTDTQYF. The CDR3 DNA follows: TGTGCCAGCAGCGTAGAGGCAGTCCCTACAGATACGCAGTATTTT.

This sequence joins TRBV9 and TRBJ1-3; 10 nucleotides agree with TRBD1. V was pared by 3 bases and J by 5 bases, with 5 bases of the junction left unmatched. CDR1 and CDR2 from the germline V gene are SGDLS and YYNGEE. CDR3 size: 15 residues. CDR3 DNA sequence: TGTGCCAGCAGCGCATTGGGACAGGGGCGAAACACCATATATTTT. It is translated as CASSALGQGRNTIYF.

The chain combines TRBV10-3 with TRBJ1-1; no firm D call. Trimming took 8 bases from V and 0 from J, leaving 10 bases between them. Germline V gene data show CDR1 as ENHRY and CDR2 as SYGVKD. The CDR3 runs to 13 residues. The CDR3 DNA follows: TGTGCCATCTCAAATGTGTTGAACACTGAAGCTTTCTTT. Protein product: CAISNVLNTEAFF.

The chain has TRBV5-1 and TRBJ2-7, with no clear D. The CDR3 extends over 14 amino acids. With 4 bases removed from V and 3 bases from J, the gap between germline ends came to 14 bases. Germline CDR1 SGHRS, CDR2 YFSETQ. The CDR3 DNA reads as TGCGCCAGCAGCGCGGACGTACAAAGCTACGAGCAGTACTTC. This codes for CASSADVQSYEQYF.

This chain uses TRBV19 with TRBJ1-4, with D tentatively TRBD1 (5 bases). The CDR3 runs to 15 residues. Per germline, CDR1 LNHDA and CDR2 SQIVND (reference sequence). V was shortened by 10 bases and J by 4 bases, with 19 bases between the two germline ends. The CDR3 sequence: CATSRRDRLNEKLFF. CDR3 coding DNA: TGTGCCACCTCACGACGGGACCGACTTAATGAAAAACTGTTTTTT.

The chain has TRBV5-1 and TRBJ1-2, with a tentative D call TRBD1 (5 bases). V lost 0 bases and J 6 bases, leaving 15 bases between the germline ends. The CDR3 loop spans 15 amino acids. Per the germline V gene, CDR1 is SGHRS and CDR2 is YFSETQ. The CDR3 DNA is TGCGCCAGCAGCTTGGATGTATCGGGGGGGGATGGCTACACCTTC. Residues: CASSLDVSGGDGYTF.

The CDR3 nucleotides read TGTGCCAGCAGCCAAGGAGGCCCTGAAGCTTTCTTT. Its protein is CASSQGGPEAFF. The J gene is TRBJ1-1, the V gene TRBV4-2; the D is unclear. The germline V gene has CDR1 LGHNA and CDR2 YNFKEQ. V lost 1 base to trimming and J lost 6 bases, with 6 bases between them. The CDR3 loop spans 12 amino acids.

The chain uses TRBV13 and TRBJ2-5; D ambiguous. The CDR3 spans 15 residues. The V end lost 6 bases, the J end lost 0 bases, and 14 bases lay between the germline ends. Per the germline V gene, CDR1 is PRHDT and CDR2 is FYEKMQ (reference sequence). CDR3 amino acids: CASRLETPNQETQYF. The CDR3 DNA reads TGTGCCAGCAGACTTGAAACTCCTAACCAAGAGACCCAGTACTTC.